Presented here are 26 T cell receptor beta chains from one specimen sequenced in a study of technical replicates of blood from a few donors (dated 2017 in TCRdb). The library was prepared using the immunoSEQ multiplex PCR assay. Entries here come from immuneACCESS through TCRdb and include only in-frame sequences with V and J called. Some clones fail to appear in such tables; in the studies checked, an unresolved V gene covers under half of the shortfall, and the cause of the remainder is unknown. Across this sample there are under 110,000 clones, with nearly 96% seen only once. The top ten clonotypes cover 0.21% of the sample. Material for sequencing was T cells isolated from PBMCs. These receptors were collected from a human donor in good health.

The chain couples TRBV19 to TRBJ1-2; a possible D gene is TRBD1 (6 bases). Trimming took off 8 bases at V and 3 bases at J, with 19 bases between the two ends. The CDR3 is 15 residues long. Germline V gene sequence: CDR1 LNHDA, CDR2 SQIVND (reference sequence). The CDR3 protein is CASQDPRQVHYGYTF. The CDR3 coding sequence is TGTGCCAGTCAAGACCCTAGACAGGTCCACTATGGCTACACCTTC.

The J gene is TRBJ2-5, the V gene TRBV12-5; 9 nucleotides agree with TRBD2. The CDR3 has 16 residues. Unmatched junction bases numbered 8, after V lost 4 bases and J lost 2 bases. Germline CDR1 and CDR2: LGHNT and FRNRAP. The CDR3 DNA reads TGTGCTAGTGGTTCCGGAGCGGGGGGAACTCAAGAGACCCAGTACTTC. This gives the protein CASGSGAGGTQETQYF.

V usage is TRBV13 and J usage is TRBJ1-5; D is ambiguous. The V and J ends lost 2 bases and 2 bases respectively, with 4 bases between them. Germline-derived CDR1 and CDR2 are PRHDT and FYEKMQ (reference sequence). CDR3 length: 13 residues. The CDR3, as DNA: TGTGCCAGCAGCTTACAGGGCAATCAGCCCCAGCATTTT. The encoded protein is CASSLQGNQPQHF.

V gene TRBV19 combines with J gene TRBJ2-1, with D maybe TRBD1 (7 bases). Between the trimmed V and J ends, which lost 2 bases and 10 bases, there was a span of 24 bases. Germline V lookup: CDR1 LNHDA, CDR2 SQIVND (reference sequence). The CDR3 runs to 17 residues. The CDR3 is CASSIMGARRGRSEQFF. The DNA for the CDR3 is TGTGCCAGTAGTATAATGGGGGCGCGGAGGGGGCGATCCGAGCAGTTCTTC. The full variable domain, rest sourced from reference TRBV19 and TRBJ2-1, is DGGITQSPKYLFRKEGQNVTLSCEQNLNHDAMYWYRQDPGQGLRLIYYSQIVNDFQKGDIAEGYSVSREKKESFPLTVTSAQKNPTAFYLCASSIMGARRGRSEQFFGPGTRLTVL.

V is TRBV6-1 and J is TRBJ2-1; TRBD2 aligns across 10 bases. Trimming took 7 bases from V and 4 from J; bases not matched to a gene: 7. Germline-derived CDR1 and CDR2 are MNHNS and SASEGT. This CDR3 spans 15 amino acids. CDR3 sequence: CASILAGVEYNEQFF. The CDR3 DNA reads as TGTGCCAGCATTCTAGCGGGAGTTGAGTACAATGAGCAGTTCTTC.

This chain joins TRBV5-1 and TRBJ2-6, with 7 bases that match TRBD1. Looked up from germline, CDR1 is SGHRS and CDR2 is YFSETQ. The CDR3 is 19 amino acids. V shed 1 base, J shed 4 bases, and the junction held 14 bases outside the gene matches. Written as DNA, the CDR3 is TGCGCCAGCAGCTTGAAGTCGCGGACAGGCGGTGGAGGGGCCAACGTCCTGACTTTC. This codes for CASSLKSRTGGGGANVLTF.

The chain links TRBV19 to TRBJ1-6; no definite D call. Germline V gene data show CDR1 as LNHDA and CDR2 as SQIVND (reference sequence). The germline V and J ends were trimmed by 6 bases and 7 bases, with 4 bases remaining between them. The CDR3 extends over 11 amino acids. CDR3 nucleotide sequence: TGTGCCAGTAGAGCAAATTCACCCCTCCACTTT. Translated: CASRANSPLHF.

This sequence joins TRBV6-5 and TRBJ2-7; D unresolved. With 4 bases removed from V and 5 bases from J, the gap between germline ends came to 12 bases. Germline V gene lookup returns CDR1 MNHEY and CDR2 SVGAGI. The CDR3 is made up of 13 amino acids. The CDR3 loop is CASSLPSGDEQYF. The CDR3 DNA reads as TGTGCCAGCAGTTTACCATCGGGTGACGAGCAGTACTTC.

The chain's CDR3 is CASKNRDRDGYTF. The CDR3 DNA reads TGTGCCAGCAAGAACCGGGACAGGGATGGCTACACCTTC. The chain couples TRBV2 to TRBJ1-2; TRBD1 matches 9 bases. V lost 7 bases, J lost 6 bases, and 6 bases stayed unmatched. CDR1 and CDR2 from the germline V gene are SNHLY and FYNNEI. This CDR3 comprises 13 residues. Drawing the rest from reference TRBV2 and TRBJ1-2, the complete variable domain is EPEVTQTPSHQVTQMGQEVILRCVPISNHLYFYWYRQILGQKVEFLVSFYNNEISEKSEIFDDQFSVERPDGSNFTLKIRSTKLEDSAMYFCASKNRDRDGYTFGSGTRLTVV.

V and J are TRBV7-2 and TRBJ2-3, with 8 bases fitting TRBD2. After removal of 8 bases from V and 0 bases from J, the junction contained 13 bases not matched to a gene. Germline CDR1 SGHTA, CDR2 FQGNSA. This CDR3 is 17 amino acids long. CDR3 loop: CASGLPRGAASTDTQYF. The DNA of the CDR3 is TGTGCCAGCGGGTTACCGCGGGGGGCAGCAAGCACAGATACGCAGTATTTT. The whole variable domain, remainder taken from reference TRBV7-2 and TRBJ2-3, is GAGVSQSPSNKVTEKGKDVELRCDPISGHTALYWYRQSLGQGLEFLIYFQGNSAPDKSGLPSDRFSAERTGGSVSTLTIQRTQQEDSAVYLCASGLPRGAASTDTQYFGPGTRLTVL.

The chain couples TRBV30 to TRBJ1-1; no definite D call. CDR1 GTSNPN and CDR2 SVGIG come from the germline V gene (reference sequence). V was pared by 4 bases and J by 1 base, with 7 bases between. The CDR3 has 12 residues. CDR3 region: CAWKRRNTEAFF. The CDR3 DNA reads as TGTGCCTGGAAGCGACGGAACACTGAAGCTTTCTTT.

The V call is TRBV7-2, the J call TRBJ1-2; D is possibly TRBD1 (5 bases). This CDR3 has 15 residues. V was pared by 4 bases and J by 5 bases, with 17 bases between. Per the germline V gene, CDR1 is SGHTA and CDR2 is FQGNSA. The CDR3 here is CASSWQGPPVYGYTF. The CDR3, as DNA: TGTGCCAGCAGCTGGCAGGGCCCTCCTGTGTATGGCTACACCTTC.

The rearrangement links TRBV5-1 to TRBJ2-1; a possible D gene is TRBD2 (5 bases). The germline CDR1 and CDR2 sequences are SGHRS and YFSETQ. The CDR3 totals 17 residues. Trimming left V 2 bases short and J 2 bases short, with 17 bases between. Here the CDR3 reads CASSLWESSPPYNEQFF. Here the CDR3 DNA reads TGCGCCAGCAGCTTATGGGAATCTAGCCCCCCCTACAATGAGCAGTTCTTC.

This chain uses TRBV14 with TRBJ2-5, with TRBD1 as a possible D gene (5 bases). The CDR3 runs to 16 residues. Germline CDR1 reads SGHDN; CDR2 reads FVKESK. V was shortened by 1 base and J by 5 bases, with 17 bases between the two germline ends. CDR3 DNA: TGTGCCAGCAGCCAAGTTCTGGACACAACCTCGGAGACCCAGTACTTC. Residues: CASSQVLDTTSETQYF.

The genes are TRBV5-4 and TRBJ1-2; D unclear. The ends were cut back, 4 bases at V and 1 base at J, with 20 bases in the middle. The germline V gene has CDR1 SGHNT and CDR2 YYREEE (reference sequence). CDR3 length: 17 amino acids. CDR3 in DNA: TGTGCCAGCAGCCGAGGCTCCGGCGGGGAAGGTAACTATGGCTACACCTTC. As protein: CASSRGSGGEGNYGYTF.

CDR3 bases: TGTGCCAGCAGCTTAGGACAGGGATACAATGAGCAGTTCTTC. This gives the protein CASSLGQGYNEQFF. The chain links TRBV7-6 to TRBJ2-1; 7 bases agree with TRBD1. CDR1 and CDR2 from the germline V gene are SGHVS and FNYEAQ. The CDR3 covers 14 residues. The V gene end was trimmed by 1 base and the J gene end by 4 bases; junction bases not matched to a gene: 1.

The table lists this clone with many counts. The CDR3 protein is CASSFRGGYCQPQHF. Here the CDR3 DNA reads TGTGCCAGCAGCTTCAGAGGGGGATATTGTCAGCCCCAGCATTTT. V usage is TRBV11-3 and J usage is TRBJ1-5, with a weak D call TRBD1 (6 bases). This CDR3 has 15 residues. Per the germline V gene, CDR1 is SGHNT and CDR2 is YENEEA. V gave up 3 bases and J gave up 6 bases, with 15 bases separating them.

On this clone itself: At the DNA level, this CDR3 is encoded by other sequences in the same sample as well. The chain employs TRBV7-9 and TRBJ2-7; D gene uncertain. The germline V gene has CDR1 SEHNR and CDR2 FQNEAQ (reference sequence). The ends were cut back, 7 bases at V and 4 bases at J, with 14 bases in the middle. The CDR3 has 13 amino acids. CDR3 coding DNA: TGTGCCAGCATGTCAGAGAAAGCGTACGAGCAGTACTTC. Amino acid sequence: CASMSEKAYEQYF. Looking up the rest from reference TRBV7-9 and TRBJ2-7 gives the full variable domain: DTGVSQNPRHKITKRGQNVTFRCDPISEHNRLYWYRQTLGQGPEFLTYFQNEAQLEKSRLLSDRFSAERPKGSFSTLEIQRTEQGDSAMYLCASMSEKAYEQYFGPGTRLTVT.

This chain links TRBV11-2 with TRBJ2-5, with 10 bases aligning to TRBD2. CDR1 and CDR2 from the germline V gene are SGHAT and FQNNGV. CDR3 length: 15 amino acids. The ends lost 4 bases at V and 4 bases at J; junction bases unmatched: 6. CDR3 nucleotide sequence: TGTGCCAGCAGCTCGCTAGCGGGAGTGGGAGAGACCCAGTACTTC. Protein sequence: CASSSLAGVGETQYF.

The rearrangement links TRBV28 to TRBJ1-5, with D unresolved. Germline assignment: CDR1 MDHEN and CDR2 SYDVKM. The CDR3 runs to 13 residues. The ends were cut back, 6 bases at V and 5 bases at J, with 11 bases in the middle. The CDR3 region has the DNA TGTGCCAGCAGCCCCCCCCTCTATCAGCCCCAGCATTTT. Translating it yields CASSPPLYQPQHF. Together with reference TRBV28 and TRBJ1-5, the CDR3 gives the full variable domain: DVKVTQSSRYLVKRTGEKVFLECVQDMDHENMFWYRQDPGLGLRLIYFSYDVKMKEKGDIPEGYSVSREKKERFSLILESASTNQTSMYLCASSPPLYQPQHFGDGTRLSIL.

J is TRBJ2-6 and V is TRBV4-2, with D possibly TRBD2 on 6 matching bases. The V end was cut by 2 bases, the J end by 1 base, with 24 bases between. CDR1 and CDR2 from the germline V gene are LGHNA and YNFKEQ. The CDR3 extends over 21 amino acids. This CDR3 is CASSQRSFKTGVGSGANVLTF. The CDR3, as DNA: TGTGCCAGCAGCCAACGATCCTTTAAAACGGGGGTAGGATCTGGGGCCAACGTCCTGACTTTC.

In this sample, this clone turned up a few times. The chain links TRBV29-1 to TRBJ1-1; a weak D match, TRBD1 (6 bases). The CDR3 covers 14 residues. Germline values: CDR1 SQVTM, CDR2 ANQGSEA. V lost 3 bases and J lost 2, with 13 bases in between. The CDR3 DNA sequence: TGCAGCGTTGACGGGACATCTGATAACACTGAAGCTTTCTTT. Amino acid sequence: CSVDGTSDNTEAFF.

This rearrangement joins TRBV6-1 to TRBJ2-7, with TRBD1 identical over 7 bases. The CDR3 has 14 residues. Germline V gene sequence: CDR1 MNHNS, CDR2 SASEGT. The V and J ends lost 6 bases and 6 bases, in that order; junction bases with no gene match: 11. The CDR3 bases are TGTGCCAGCAGGGCACGACAGGGACCTCTCGAGCAGTACTTC. Translation gives CASRARQGPLEQYF.

For the CDR3, the DNA is TGTGCCAGCAGCACTAGCGGGATACGAAACTACGAGCAGTACTTC. It translates to CASSTSGIRNYEQYF. This chain joins TRBV7-9 and TRBJ2-7; 10 bases line up with TRBD2. V lost 5 bases and J lost 3; bases outside the gene matches: 7. The CDR3 consists of 15 residues. Germline V lookup: CDR1 SEHNR, CDR2 FQNEAQ (reference sequence).

The rearrangement uses TRBV4-1 and TRBJ1-2; a weak D match, TRBD1 (6 bases). The V gene's germline CDR1 is MGHRA and CDR2 YSYEKL. This CDR3 contains 18 residues. V lost 0 bases, J lost 1 base, and 18 bases lay in between. CDR3 coding DNA: TGCGCCAGCAGCCAAGATTCAGGGGCGGCCACTCTTAACTATGGCTACACCTTC. It encodes CASSQDSGAATLNYGYTF.

The chain uses TRBV14 and TRBJ2-2, with 11 bases identical to TRBD1. Germline trimming cut 0 bases from V and 3 bases from J; bases unmatched to any gene: 12. This CDR3 has 20 amino acids. CDR1 SGHDN and CDR2 FVKESK come from the germline V gene. The CDR3 sequence is CASSQDRLTPGQGDTGELFF. The CDR3 nucleotides read TGTGCCAGCAGCCAAGATCGGTTGACCCCGGGACAGGGGGACACCGGGGAGCTGTTTTTT.